Shown below are 32 T cell receptor beta chains from a single sample sequenced in a study of beta chain features in type 1 diabetes (dated by TCRdb to 2016 to 2019). These receptors have no known antigen. General study outcomes and caveats: Type 1 diabetes patients showed a moderate but significant shortening of TCRB CDR3 length in all four CD4+ subsets.

Receptors were amplified or captured by the immunoSEQ multiplex PCR assay. All of the isolated RNA was reverse transcribed with the High Capacity cDNA Reverse Transcription Kit, so expressed TCRB transcripts were sequenced. TCRdb obtained this table from immuneACCESS and retained in-frame rearrangements with V and J assigned. These tables miss some clones; where compared with another copy, unresolved V genes account for less than half of the shortfall, and the remainder is unexplained. Counted in this sample were around 26,000 clones; about 70% of them appeared once. The ten top clones hold 0.95% to 1.3% of the sample. Sequenced: stem cell memory CD4+ T cells from blood. Per the publication, the cell subset or site label means: stem cell-like memory CD4+ T cells. The source of these receptors is a woman between 35 and 50 years old with type 1 diabetes.

This clone was seen once. The rearrangement links TRBV25-1 to TRBJ2-2, with 7 bases matching TRBD2. The CDR3 is 14 residues long. The trim removed 1 base at V and 11 bases at J, leaving 7 bases unmatched. Germline V gene lookup returns CDR1 MGHDK and CDR2 SYGVNS. The CDR3 DNA reads TGTGCCAGCAGTGAATTTGGGGGGGGTAATGAGCTGTTTTTT. This sequence encodes CASSEFGGGNELFF.

This clone occurred a few times. The chain is built from TRBV7-2 and TRBJ1-2, with unresolved D. The germline V gene has CDR1 SGHTA and CDR2 FQGNSA. Trimming pared 1 base from V and 2 bases from J, leaving 8 bases between. The CDR3 spans 14 residues. As DNA, the CDR3 is TGTGCCAGCAGCTTAGACGGGTCGAACTATGGCTACACCTTC. Its protein product is CASSLDGSNYGYTF. The full variable domain, rest sourced from reference TRBV7-2 and TRBJ1-2, is GAGVSQSPSNKVTEKGKDVELRCDPISGHTALYWYRQSLGQGLEFLIYFQGNSAPDKSGLPSDRFSAERTGGSVSTLTIQRTQQEDSAVYLCASSLDGSNYGYTFGSGTRLTVV.

This chain connects TRBV7-9 to TRBJ2-7; D not resolved. V shed 5 bases and J shed 0 bases, with 11 bases lying between them. Germline V gene data show CDR1 as SEHNR and CDR2 as FQNEAQ (reference sequence). The CDR3 runs to 14 residues. CDR3 in amino acids: CASSVVSHSYEQYF. The DNA for the CDR3 is TGTGCCAGCAGCGTCGTCAGTCACTCCTACGAGCAGTACTTC. Full variable domain (outside the CDR3, taken from reference TRBV7-9 and TRBJ2-7): DTGVSQNPRHKITKRGQNVTFRCDPISEHNRLYWYRQTLGQGPEFLTYFQNEAQLEKSRLLSDRFSAERPKGSFSTLEIQRTEQGDSAMYLCASSVVSHSYEQYFGPGTRLTVT.

This clone occurred a few times. The rearrangement uses TRBV28 and TRBJ2-7; 7 positions agree with TRBD1. V shed 5 bases and J 0 bases; nucleotides not matched to a gene: 10. Germline V CDR1 and CDR2: MDHEN, SYDVKM. This CDR3 comprises 16 residues. The CDR3, as DNA: TGTGCCAGCAGTCCTGCAGGGGGTCTGAGCTCCTACGAGCAGTACTTC. Translated: CASSPAGGLSSYEQYF.

This clone was seen only a few times. V is TRBV6-5 and J is TRBJ2-3; 7 positions match TRBD1. The length of the CDR3 is 11 residues. The trim removed 5 bases at V and 8 bases at J, leaving 1 base unmatched. The germline V gene encodes CDR1 MNHEY and CDR2 SVGAGI. The CDR3: CASSRDSTQYF. CDR3 in DNA: TGTGCCAGCAGTAGGGACAGTACGCAGTATTTT.

This chain connects TRBV19 to TRBJ1-2; 9 bases agree with TRBD1. The V and J ends lost 6 bases and 4 bases, in that order; junction bases with no gene match: 6. The CDR3 covers 14 residues. The germline CDR1 and CDR2 sequences are LNHDA and SQIVND (reference sequence). DNA of the CDR3: TGTGCCAGTAGCCCCGGGACAGGGCCCTATGGCTACACCTTC. Protein sequence: CASSPGTGPYGYTF.

The chain couples TRBV27 to TRBJ1-5, with D unclear. Per the germline V gene, CDR1 is MNHEY and CDR2 is SMNVEV (reference sequence). Trimming shortened V by 4 bases and J by 2 bases, and 12 bases separated the two germline ends. There are 15 residues in the CDR3. The CDR3 sequence: CASSSPREGNQPQHF. The CDR3 nucleotides read TGTGCCAGCAGTTCTCCCCGTGAGGGCAATCAGCCCCAGCATTTT.

V and J are TRBV28 and TRBJ1-4; unclear D gene. Germline CDR1 MDHEN, CDR2 SYDVKM. V dropped 6 bases and J dropped 0 bases, with 11 bases sitting between them. The CDR3 runs to 15 residues. CDR3 nucleotide sequence: TGTGCCAGCAGGGGCAGCTCCACAACTAATGAAAAACTGTTTTTT. Its translation: CASRGSSTTNEKLFF.

The chain uses TRBV4-3 and TRBJ2-2; 9 bases line up with TRBD1. CDR3 length equals 15 residues. V lost 1 base to trimming and J lost 9 bases; unmatched junction nucleotides: 6. CDR1 and CDR2 (germline): LGHNA, YSLEER. CDR3 sequence: CASSQGDRDARELFF. The CDR3 DNA reads TGCGCCAGCAGCCAAGGGGACAGGGATGCCCGGGAGCTGTTTTTT.

The chain has TRBV29-1 and TRBJ2-7; 7 nucleotides line up with TRBD1. After removal of 6 bases from V and 5 bases from J, the junction contained 7 bases not matched to a gene. The CDR3 is made up of 12 amino acids. Per germline, CDR1 SQVTM and CDR2 ANQGSEA. CDR3 residues: CSVASGGHEQYF. The CDR3, as DNA: TGCAGCGTCGCCTCAGGGGGACACGAGCAGTACTTC.

CDR3 DNA sequence: TGCGCCAGCAGCTCGGGACGGGACAACCAGTTCTTC. Amino acids: CASSSGRDNQFF. J is TRBJ2-1 and V is TRBV5-1; D perhaps matches TRBD1 (6 bases). Germline V gene lookup returns CDR1 SGHRS and CDR2 YFSETQ. V was shortened by 3 bases and J by 13 bases, with 14 bases between the two germline ends. The CDR3 is 12 amino acids. Filled out from reference TRBV5-1 and TRBJ2-1, the complete variable domain reads KAGVTQTPRYLIKTRGQQVTLSCSPISGHRSVSWYQQTPGQGLQFLFEYFSETQRNKGNFPGRFSGRQFSNSRSEMNVSTLELGDSALYLCASSSGRDNQFFGPGTRLTVL.

This clone was found once. The V gene is TRBV11-2, the J gene TRBJ2-6, with 11 bases matching TRBD1. Germline lookup yields CDR1 SGHAT and CDR2 FQNNGV. The CDR3 contains 15 residues. The J segment lost 11 bases and the V segment lost 4 bases, leaving 7 bases of the junction unmatched. CDR3 sequence (DNA): TGTGCCAGCAGCTCAGGGACAGGGGGGGACTACGTCCTGACTTTC. Its protein product is CASSSGTGGDYVLTF.

This clone was seen only once. The rearrangement joins TRBV7-8 to TRBJ2-1; TRBD1 aligns across 9 bases. V lost 5 bases to trimming and J lost 4 bases; unmatched junction nucleotides: 9. Germline-derived CDR1 and CDR2 are SGHVS and FQNEAQ. The CDR3 contains 16 residues. The chain's CDR3 is CASSPYWTGEYNEQFF. For the CDR3, the DNA is TGTGCCAGCAGCCCTTACTGGACAGGGGAGTACAATGAGCAGTTCTTC.

The chain uses TRBV29-1 and TRBJ2-5, with 12 bases that match TRBD2. Germline V gene sequence: CDR1 SQVTM, CDR2 ANQGSEA. V shed 7 bases, J shed 2 bases, and the junction held 8 bases outside the gene matches. The CDR3 has 15 residues. The CDR3 DNA reads TGCAGCGCCGGGGGACTAGCGGGCCCTCAAGAGACCCAGTACTTC. It yields the protein CSAGGLAGPQETQYF. Full variable domain (remainder filled in from reference TRBV29-1 and TRBJ2-5): SAVISQKPSRDICQRGTSLTIQCQVDSQVTMMFWYRQQPGQSLTLIATANQGSEATYESGFVIDKFPISRPNLTFSTLTVSNMSPEDSSIYLCSAGGLAGPQETQYFGPGTRLLVL.

The chain is built from TRBV7-9 and TRBJ1-1; 8 bases agree with TRBD1. Per germline, CDR1 SEHNR and CDR2 FQNEAQ (reference sequence). The V and J ends lost 5 bases and 7 bases, in that order; junction bases with no gene match: 9. This CDR3 is built from 14 residues. The chain's CDR3 is CASSVTGDVGEAFF. The CDR3 nucleotides read TGTGCCAGCAGCGTGACAGGGGATGTGGGTGAAGCTTTCTTT.

CDR3 in amino acids: CASSSGRGGGTDTQYF. The CDR3 bases are TGCGCCAGCAGCTCGGGGCGGGGCGGGGGCACAGATACGCAGTATTTT. J is TRBJ2-3 and V is TRBV5-1; D may be TRBD2 (6 bases). Looked up from germline, CDR1 is SGHRS and CDR2 is YFSETQ. V was clipped by 3 bases and J by 1 base, with 15 bases between them. CDR3 length: 16 amino acids.

The J gene is TRBJ2-5, the V gene TRBV30, with 11 bases lining up with TRBD1. Per germline, CDR1 GTSNPN and CDR2 SVGIG (reference sequence). This CDR3 is 14 amino acids long. The V gene end was trimmed by 4 bases and the J gene end by 5 bases; junction bases not matched to a gene: 6. CDR3 amino acids: CAWNPGTGGETQYF. The CDR3 DNA follows: TGTGCCTGGAACCCCGGGACAGGGGGGGAGACCCAGTACTTC. The full variable domain, rest sourced from reference TRBV30 and TRBJ2-5, is SQTIHQWPATLVQPVGSPLSLECTVEGTSNPNLYWYRQAAGRGLQLLFYSVGIGQISSEVPQNLSASRPQDRQFILSSKKLLLSDSGFYLCAWNPGTGGETQYFGPGTRLLVL.

This clone came up once. The chain joins TRBV6-6 to TRBJ1-1; D might be TRBD1 (5 bases). The CDR3 length is 13 residues. V lost 8 bases and J 0 bases, leaving 10 bases between the germline ends. The V gene's germline CDR1 is MNHNY and CDR2 SVGAGI (reference sequence). CDR3: CASYPGVNTEAFF. CDR3 DNA sequence: TGTGCCAGCTACCCGGGGGTGAACACTGAAGCTTTCTTT.

The chain links TRBV4-2 to TRBJ2-7; 7 bases align to TRBD1. This CDR3 is built from 16 residues. Unmatched junction bases numbered 8, after V lost 0 bases and J lost 3 bases. The germline CDR1 and CDR2 sequences are LGHNA and YNFKEQ. The CDR3 coding sequence is TGTGCCAGCAGCCAAGATCCCACAGGGGCTTTCTACGAGCAGTACTTC. Protein sequence: CASSQDPTGAFYEQYF.

The chain combines TRBV5-1 with TRBJ2-3; the match to TRBD2 covers 14 bases. The germline V gene has CDR1 SGHRS and CDR2 YFSETQ. The CDR3 is 19 amino acids. V lost 4 bases, J lost 4 bases, and 14 bases stayed unmatched. DNA for the CDR3: TGCGCCAGCAGCCGACTAGCGGGAGGGCCCTCGAACTCGCCAGATACGCAGTATTTT. Its protein product is CASSRLAGGPSNSPDTQYF.

This clone was detected a few times. This sequence joins TRBV9 and TRBJ1-1; tentatively, D is TRBD1 (5 bases). Trimming took off 2 bases at V and 1 base at J, with 9 bases between the two ends. From germline, CDR1 is SGDLS and CDR2 YYNGEE. The CDR3 totals 14 residues. Written as DNA, the CDR3 is TGTGCCAGCAGCGTGGGACTCCAGAACACTGAAGCTTTCTTT. This sequence encodes CASSVGLQNTEAFF.

This chain connects TRBV9 to TRBJ1-6; 7 bases map to TRBD1. Per the germline V gene, CDR1 is SGDLS and CDR2 is YYNGEE. The V segment lost 4 bases and the J segment 7 bases; nucleotides outside the gene matches: 8. This CDR3 region has 15 residues. The chain's CDR3 is CASSPRDSLNSPLHF. In nucleotides, the CDR3 is TGTGCCAGCAGCCCTAGGGACAGCCTAAATTCACCCCTCCACTTT.

V is TRBV6-1 and J is TRBJ2-7; D is perhaps TRBD2 (6 bases). V lost 0 bases to trimming and J lost 5 bases, with 11 bases between them. The length of the CDR3 is 14 residues. Germline values: CDR1 MNHNS, CDR2 SASEGT. This CDR3 reads CASSEAGREDEQYF. CDR3 DNA sequence: TGTGCCAGCAGTGAAGCAGGCAGGGAGGACGAGCAGTACTTC.

This chain connects TRBV9 to TRBJ2-5, with TRBD2 identical over 12 bases. V was pared by 4 bases and J by 1 base, with 5 bases of the junction left unmatched. The CDR3 consists of 16 residues. CDR1 is SGDLS, CDR2 YYNGEE, per germline. CDR3 loop: CASSTRTSGTQETQYF. DNA of the CDR3: TGTGCCAGCAGCACCCGGACTAGCGGGACCCAAGAGACCCAGTACTTC.

The CDR3 DNA follows: TGTGCCAGCAGCCTTCAGGGGCGAGAGACCCAGTACTTC. This gives the protein CASSLQGRETQYF. J is TRBJ2-5 and V is TRBV2, with D possibly matching TRBD1 (6 bases). The germline gives CDR1 SNHLY, CDR2 FYNNEI. The CDR3 contains 13 residues. V was pared by 6 bases and J by 4 bases, with 12 bases between.

The genes are TRBV7-2 and TRBJ2-5, with D hard to call. This CDR3 has 12 amino acids. With 5 bases removed from V and 5 bases from J, the gap between germline ends came to 9 bases. Germline V gene sequence: CDR1 SGHTA, CDR2 FQGNSA. CDR3 protein: CASSQFGETQYF. For the CDR3, the DNA is TGTGCCAGCAGCCAATTCGGGGAGACCCAGTACTTC.

The J gene is TRBJ2-1, the V gene TRBV4-3, with D perhaps TRBD2 (6 bases). The CDR3 is made up of 14 amino acids. Germline V gene sequence: CDR1 LGHNA, CDR2 YSLEER. Trimming pared 4 bases from V and 8 bases from J, leaving 15 bases between. CDR3: CASSRGRLDDEQFF. In nucleotides, the CDR3 is TGCGCCAGCAGCCGTGGGAGACTAGACGATGAGCAGTTCTTC.

The chain employs TRBV4-1 and TRBJ1-5; D unclear. The V gene lost 0 bases and the J gene lost 3 bases, with 6 bases spanning the gap. The length of the CDR3 is 14 residues. Germline V lookup: CDR1 MGHRA, CDR2 YSYEKL. CDR3 amino acids: CASSQEENNQPQHF. The CDR3 nucleotides read TGCGCCAGCAGCCAAGAAGAGAACAATCAGCCCCAGCATTTT.

V usage is TRBV7-2 and J usage is TRBJ2-3; no reliable D call. V shed 5 bases and J shed 2 bases, with 11 bases lying between them. CDR3 length: 14 amino acids. Looked up from germline, CDR1 is SGHTA and CDR2 is FQGNSA. The CDR3 sequence: CASSRPTNTDTQYF. The CDR3 DNA sequence: TGTGCCAGCAGCCGCCCTACTAACACAGATACGCAGTATTTT.

This chain connects TRBV5-1 to TRBJ1-2; TRBD1 might be the D (5 bases). Germline-derived CDR1 and CDR2 are SGHRS and YFSETQ. This CDR3 is 18 amino acids long. The V end was cut by 1 base, the J end by 4 bases, with 23 bases between. The CDR3 DNA follows: TGCGCCAGCAGCTTGCTCGTTGGGGCGGGAGTTGGCTTCTATGGCTACACCTTC. The encoded protein is CASSLLVGAGVGFYGYTF.

On this clone: Other DNA sequences from this sample encode an identical CDR3 as well. This chain links TRBV28 with TRBJ2-7; possibly TRBD1 for D (6 bases). The CDR3 has 13 residues. Germline-derived CDR1 and CDR2 are MDHEN and SYDVKM. Trimming took 2 bases from V and 4 from J, leaving 9 bases between them. The CDR3 DNA reads as TGTGCCAGCAGTTTAGGACAGACGTACGAGCAGTACTTC. This translates into CASSLGQTYEQYF.

The chain employs TRBV29-1 and TRBJ2-3; 15 bases are shared with TRBD2. The CDR3 is 18 amino acids. Germline V gene sequence: CDR1 SQVTM, CDR2 ANQGSEA. The junction had 7 bases not matched to a gene; V was cut back by 0 bases and J by 3 bases. The chain's CDR3 is CSVEEAGTSGRPTDTQYF. CDR3 sequence (DNA): TGCAGCGTTGAAGAAGCCGGGACTAGCGGGAGGCCAACAGATACGCAGTATTTT.